The 9 T cell receptor beta chains reported below all come from one sample, sequenced in a study of metastatic and nonmetastatic thyroid tumors (dated by TCRdb to 2018 to 2020). Libraries were made using PCR. Instrument used: Illumina HiSeq 4000. The raw public data were reprocessed by TCRdb itself: fastp quality trimming at Q25, MiXCR clonotype calling, in-frame beta chains only. This sample lists 30,000 to 35,000 clones; about 30% were detected once. The ten most abundant clones make up about 31% of the sample. None of the patients had been given any treatment before thyroid surgery. Sequenced material: blood. The receptor set was obtained from a female donor with papillary thyroid cancer or a benign thyroid nodule (not recorded which). Some clones in this sample may be carry-over from other donors' samples.

The V and J genes are TRBV20-1 and TRBJ2-5; perhaps D is TRBD1 or TRBD2 (5 bases each). The CDR3 consists of 15 residues. Germline V lookup: CDR1 DFQATT, CDR2 SNEGSKA (reference sequence). Trimming left V 0 bases short and J 14 bases short, with 25 bases between. The CDR3 protein is CSARETLSGTASGYF. The CDR3 DNA sequence: TGCAGTGCTAGAGAAACCTTGTCCGGGACGGCTTCGGGTTACTTC.

The chain uses TRBV7-8 and TRBJ1-5, with D maybe TRBD1 (5 bases). Germline V CDR1 and CDR2: SGHVS, FQNEAQ. The CDR3 length is 16 residues. Trimming shortened V by 0 bases and J by 0 bases, and 9 bases separated the two germline ends. The CDR3 bases are TGTGCCAGCAGCTTAGCGCGGGACCTTAGCAATCAGCCCCAGCATTTT. Amino acid sequence: CASSLARDLSNQPQHF.

To note about this clone: The junction differs from germline at one of its ends, possibly a read error. The V gene is TRBV27, the J gene TRBJ1-1; D not certain. The length of the CDR3 is 13 residues. Per germline, CDR1 MNHEY and CDR2 SMNVEV (reference sequence). For the CDR3, the DNA is TGTGCCAGGAGTTGGAAGGCGAACACTGAAGCTTTCTTT. It encodes CARSWKANTEAFF.

The rearrangement links TRBV20-1 to TRBJ1-3, with D perhaps matching TRBD1 (5 bases). The CDR3 loop spans 13 amino acids. Germline V lookup: CDR1 DFQATT, CDR2 SNEGSKA (reference sequence). Trimming removed 5 bases from V and 0 bases from J, with 8 bases in between. CDR3 region: CSASGTSGNTIYF. CDR3 nucleotides: TGCAGTGCTTCGGGGACCTCTGGAAACACCATATATTTT.

Notes on this clone: A read error is possible here, since a much larger clone lies one base away. The rearrangement uses TRBV6-1 and TRBJ2-7; 7 nucleotides match TRBD2. The germline gives CDR1 MNHNS, CDR2 SASEGT. The ends lost 7 bases at V and 3 bases at J; junction bases unmatched: 9. This CDR3 comprises 14 residues. In DNA, the CDR3 is TGTGCCAGCACCACGACTGAGCGGGACTACGAGCAGTACTTC. Translation: CASTTTERDYEQYF.

The table lists this clone with a few counts. The chain employs TRBV2 and TRBJ1-6; no reliable D call. The V and J ends lost 6 bases and 1 base respectively, with 10 bases between them. CDR3 length equals 15 residues. CDR1 and CDR2 (germline): SNHLY, FYNNEI. This chain's CDR3 is CASRVAGSYNSPLHF. CDR3 DNA sequence: TGTGCCAGCAGGGTGGCCGGGTCCTATAATTCACCCCTCCACTTT.

This clone was detected many times. The chain carries TRBV12-3 or TRBV12-4 and TRBJ1-2, with 12 bases aligning to TRBD1. This CDR3 is 17 amino acids long. The ends lost 3 bases at V and 4 bases at J; junction bases unmatched: 9. DNA for the CDR3: TGTGCCAGCAGTTTGGGACAGGGGGCAAAAGATGGCTATGGCTACACCTTC. It specifies CASSLGQGAKDGYGYTF.

The V call is TRBV30, the J call TRBJ1-1; a weak D match, TRBD1 (6 bases). The germline V gene has CDR1 GTSNPN and CDR2 SVGIG (reference sequence). With 2 bases removed from V and 2 bases from J, the gap between germline ends came to 15 bases. The CDR3 length is 15 residues. The CDR3 region has the DNA TGTGCCTGGAGTCGACAGGCTCTGTTTAACACTGAAGCTTTCTTT. It encodes CAWSRQALFNTEAFF.

This clone was detected many times. V gene TRBV20-1 combines with J gene TRBJ2-3; tentatively, D is TRBD1 (6 bases). The CDR3 has 14 amino acids. Trimming stripped 5 bases from V and 6 bases from J, with 18 bases between. Germline CDR1 DFQATT, CDR2 SNEGSKA (reference sequence). The chain's CDR3 is CSAPNRDFMDTQYF. In DNA form, the CDR3 reads TGCAGTGCTCCTAACAGGGATTTCATGGATACGCAGTATTTT.